These 9 T cell receptor beta chains originate from one sample sequenced in a study of CD8+CD57+ T cells in acquired aplastic anemia. The TCR beta profiling, which covered VDJ combination and CDR3 sequence, was carried out using genomic DNA as the template. TCRdb independently ran MiXCR on the reads; one entry per CDR3 protein. The table includes approximately 130,000 distinct CDR3 sequences, approximately 61% detected once. Individuals selected for sequencing had exhibited CD8+CD57+ cell expansion on flow cytometry. Sequenced input: sorted CD4+, CD8+, or CD8+CD57+ T cells (not recorded which) from PBMCs. These receptors all stem from a human donor with aplastic anemia.

The chain employs TRBV10-3 and TRBJ2-6; 8 nucleotides align to TRBD1. The J segment lost 2 bases and the V segment lost 4 bases, leaving 4 bases of the junction unmatched. Looked up from germline, CDR1 is ENHRY and CDR2 is SYGVKD. This CDR3 contains 16 residues. The DNA of the CDR3 is TGTGCCATCAGTGCTCAGGGGGCTCCTGGGGCCAACGTCCTGACTTTC. Protein sequence: CAISAQGAPGANVLTF.

The CDR3 region is CATSIGSVGEQYF. In DNA form, the CDR3 reads TGTGCCACCAGCATTGGGTCAGTAGGAGAGCAGTACTTC. The chain joins TRBV15 to TRBJ2-7; D gene uncertain. The CDR3 totals 13 residues. The V and J ends lost 4 bases and 7 bases respectively, with 14 bases between them. Germline CDR1 is LNHNV and CDR2 is YYDKDF (reference sequence).

The table lists this clonotype with many counts. V and J are TRBV2 and TRBJ1-1, with D unclear. This CDR3 comprises 12 residues. Germline CDR1 is SNHLY and CDR2 is FYNNEI. Deletions cut 6 bases from V and 9 bases from J, with 14 bases between. CDR3: CASSGEALKAFF. The CDR3 DNA follows: TGTGCCAGCAGCGGAGAAGCCTTGAAAGCTTTCTTT.

The chain is built from TRBV7-8 and TRBJ2-5; weak D call: TRBD2 (6 bases). Trimming pared 2 bases from V and 4 bases from J, leaving 8 bases between. Per germline, CDR1 SGHVS and CDR2 FQNEAQ. The CDR3 length is 13 residues. The CDR3 DNA sequence: TGTGCCAGCAGCTTAATGCGGGGAGAGACCCAGTACTTC. Translated, it gives CASSLMRGETQYF.

This clonotype was counted a single time. This chain joins TRBV20-1 and TRBJ2-7; no clear D. The CDR3 extends over 14 amino acids. CDR1 and CDR2 from the germline V gene are DFQATT and SNEGSKA (reference sequence). V dropped 6 bases and J dropped 3 bases, with 18 bases sitting between them. The CDR3 sequence is CSAAPSPGLYEQYF. Written as DNA, the CDR3 is TGCAGTGCCGCTCCCTCTCCTGGCCTCTACGAGCAGTACTTC.

This clonotype came up a few times. The chain uses TRBV27 and TRBJ1-5; TRBD1 matches at 9 bases. Germline V CDR1 and CDR2: MNHEY, SMNVEV (reference sequence). The CDR3 sequence is 14 residues long. V was clipped by 5 bases and J by 7 bases; unmatched bases: 6. The CDR3 DNA is TGTGCCAGCAGTGCGACAGGGGGAGGACAGCCCCAGCATTTT. Its translation: CASSATGGGQPQHF.

Note on this clonotype: A read error may be the cause here, since a much bigger clone is one base away. The genes are TRBV28 and TRBJ1-2; TRBD1 is a possible D gene (5 bases). This CDR3 spans 14 amino acids. Trimming took off 2 bases at V and 7 bases at J, with 14 bases between the two ends. In germline, CDR1 is MDHEN, CDR2 SYDVKM. In DNA form, the CDR3 reads TGTGCCAGCAGTTTACTCGGGGGGAGCTGTGGCTACACCTTC. Encoded protein: CASSLLGGSCGYTF.

Details on this clonotype: Relative to the germline gene, one junction end is altered; a read error may explain this. The V gene is TRBV12-3 or TRBV12-4, the J gene TRBJ2-7, with TRBD1 as a possible D gene (5 bases). The CDR3 extends over 18 amino acids. CDR3 DNA sequence: TGTGCCAGCAGCTTAGCAGCGTCCGCCTATAGGACAAAATACGAGCAGTACTTC. This translates into CASSLAASAYRTKYEQYF.

This clonotype showed up many times. The V gene is TRBV27, the J gene TRBJ2-5; D call uncertain. This CDR3 has 13 amino acids. Trimming stripped 5 bases from V and 1 base from J, with 8 bases between. The germline CDR1 and CDR2 sequences are MNHEY and SMNVEV (reference sequence). The DNA for the CDR3 is TGTGCCAGCAGTGATAGGATCCAAGAGACCCAGTACTTC. This codes for CASSDRIQETQYF.